This T cell receptor beta chain emerged from a study of response to subunit inactivated influenza vaccine. This clonotype has only a few counts. TCRdb passed the RT-PCR reads through MiXCR, listing each CDR3 protein once. The data show under 950,000 distinct CDR3 sequences, with less than 25% seen just once and roughly a tenth held by the top ten. Germline-derived CDR1 and CDR2 are LNHNV and YYDKDF (reference sequence). The CDR3 sequence is 13 residues long. Between the trimmed V and J ends, which lost 0 bases and 7 bases, there was a span of 7 bases. This sample comprised PBMCs from blood, obtained roughly 5 days after vaccination. The sequence was collected from a man in his fifties or sixties who received an inactivated influenza vaccine. The rearrangement links TRBV15 to TRBJ2-1; D perhaps matches TRBD2 (5 bases). CDR3 amino acids: CATSRDRGNEQFF. The DNA of the CDR3 is TGTGCCACCAGCAGAGATCGCGGGAATGAGCAGTTCTTC.